The 2 T cell receptor beta chains presented below share a single source sample, sequenced in a study of blood T cell repertoires in COVID-19. Some clones are missing from TCRdb's copy, which holds only in-frame ones; the method was immunoSEQ multiplex PCR. The table includes 90,000 to 120,000 clones, roughly 92% detected once. Sequencing input: peripheral blood. Source of these receptors: a man between 65 and 85 years old with acute or convalescent COVID-19.

The chain couples TRBV28 to TRBJ2-1; the match to TRBD1 covers 11 bases. Germline V CDR1 and CDR2: MDHEN, SYDVKM. Trimming at V came to 5 bases and at J to 3 bases, leaving 6 bases not matched to a gene. The CDR3 spans 16 residues. The DNA for the CDR3 is TGTGCCAGCAGTAGCGGAGGGACAGGGGGCTACAATGAGCAGTTCTTC. Encoded protein: CASSSGGTGGYNEQFF.

This chain connects TRBV27 to TRBJ2-2, with D unclear. V was pared by 3 bases and J by 8 bases, with 19 bases between. Germline V lookup: CDR1 MNHEY, CDR2 SMNVEV (reference sequence). There are 16 residues in the CDR3. The CDR3 DNA reads as TGTGCCAGCAGTTTTGGTGACCTCCTCGAGGTGGGGGAGCTGTTTTTT. This gives the protein CASSFGDLLEVGELFF.